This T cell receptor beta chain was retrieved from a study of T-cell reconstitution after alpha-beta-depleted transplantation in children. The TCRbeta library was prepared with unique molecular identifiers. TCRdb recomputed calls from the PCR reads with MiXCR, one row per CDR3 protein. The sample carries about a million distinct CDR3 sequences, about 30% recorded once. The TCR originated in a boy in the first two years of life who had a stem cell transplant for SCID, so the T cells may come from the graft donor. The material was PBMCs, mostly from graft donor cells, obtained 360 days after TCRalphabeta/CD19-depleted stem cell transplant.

The CDR3, as DNA: TGTGCCAGCAGCTTAGCTAGCGGGGTTCACACCGGGGAGCTGTTTTTT. Residues: CASSLASGVHTGELFF. The J gene is TRBJ2-2, the V gene TRBV7-2; 8 positions agree with TRBD2. This CDR3 contains 16 residues. V lost 0 bases to trimming and J lost 3 bases; unmatched junction nucleotides: 3. Germline CDR1 reads SGHTA; CDR2 reads FQGNSA.